The sequence of this T cell receptor beta chain was determined in a study of blood T cell repertoires in COVID-19. Produced via immunoSEQ multiplex PCR; TCRdb's table is partial and in-frame only. The data contain 60,000 or so clones, approximately 85% of them singletons. V was pared by 0 bases and J by 5 bases, with 8 bases between. The CDR3 has 13 residues. Germline V CDR1 and CDR2: MNHEY, SVGAGI. The genes are TRBV6-5 and TRBJ2-7; D gene uncertain. This clonotype originated in a human donor in a cohort sampled during active COVID-19. What was sequenced was peripheral blood. CDR3 nucleotide sequence: TGTGCCAGCAGTTACTCGCCAGGCCACGAGCAGTACTTC. This sequence encodes CASSYSPGHEQYF.